This T cell receptor (beta chain) emerged from a study of cytomegalovirus exposure and HLA in healthy donors (TCRdb year 2017). Notes on the research overall: In an earlier analysis of under 750 of the donors, 250 to 300 Gb of sequence data and some 120 million unique TCR beta sequences from about 180 million T cells were reported. Rather than using new phenotypic data, the later analysis identified candidate immune exposures from TCR beta sequences and from how often those sequences occurred across donors. Of the roughly 390 genotyped donors, over 80% were placed in the genetic ancestry cluster associated with self-reported Caucasian donors. Typing coverage differed by locus: A, B, C, DRB1 and DQB1 were typed in about 620-630 donors, DQA1 in about 550, DPA1 in some 600, and DPB1 in 450 to 490. To predict cytomegalovirus infection status, the study brought together high-throughput TCR immunosequencing, statistical association of individual TCRs with disease status, and machine learning. Both class I and class II loci were covered by HLA typing, at four-digit resolution. In a later genetic analysis, genome-wide SNP genotypes for about three fifths of the 666 donors were used, and that subset was treated as a discovery cohort. Along with the approximately 700-subject first cohort, a separate validation cohort of over a hundred different subjects was used. Every discovery cohort repertoire had been produced on one sequencing platform. In an earlier analysis of about 590 of the donors, high-throughput TCR beta sequencing was used to judge whether each TCR beta V gene segment behaved as functional or pseudogenic. Because of strong linkage in the cohort, roughly five DR-DQ haplotypes were treated as single units for association and clustering. The study profiled the T cell repertoires of about 640 subjects by immunosequencing and related them to cytomegalovirus serostatus. Approximately 310 gigabases of sequencing data and around 90 million unique TCR sequences made up an early release that covered over 550 HLA-typed donors. Across approximately 400 genotyped donors of the cohort, an average of about 250,000 unique TCR beta nucleotide sequences per donor were sequenced, and 15% to 20% of those sequences were non-productive. A later analysis re-analyzed previously published TCR beta repertoires from roughly 630 donors and added high-resolution HLA genotyping to study TCR occurrence patterns. Alongside the repertoire data, information on donor age, sex, ethnicity and CMV serostatus was compiled. The study aimed to test whether signatures of past pathogen exposure could be identified by cataloging public T cell receptors. The paper as a whole reports these results and caveats: In an earlier analysis of over 550 of the donors, most TCR beta V segments were observed in productive rearrangements about 87% or about 30% of the time, broadly matching IMGT annotations. HLA typing was unavailable for some donors at each locus, so association tests used only the typed subset. In both the original and validation cohorts, the classifier was reported to diagnose cytomegalovirus status with high specificity and sensitivity. Most TCR sequences were observed very rarely across donors, whereas some public TCRs were present in many individuals. The authors suggested that the approach could potentially be extended to other disease states and immunological phenotypes. This cohort had only TCR beta chains sequenced, and the lack of alpha or paired-chain data limited which features could be detected. Specific HLA alleles were associated with about 17,000 TCR beta sequences at a false discovery rate of 0.05 in a later analysis. A further reported finding was that TCR beta sequences accurately predicted the HLA-A and HLA-B alleles for most subjects in the first cohort. Presence/absence analyses assumed roughly uniform sequencing depth across donors, an assumption that may not hold. According to a later analysis, most CMV-associated TCR beta chains appeared to be HLA-restricted, and the HLA associations seemed to be driven largely by CMV exposure. A cluster of highly shared sequence variants was judged likely to represent a technical artifact of the sequencing pipeline. According to a later genetic analysis, donors in an Asian-associated ancestry cluster had fewer N-insertions in productive TCRs than the approximately 630-donor mean. The only immune exposure information available for the cohort was CMV serostatus. A later analysis reported that several top co-occurrence clusters appeared linked to parvovirus B19, influenza, CMV and Epstein-Barr virus. In a later genetic analysis, a missense DCLRE1C variant was associated with V-gene and J-gene trimming of TCR beta chains, and the association was replicated in an independent cohort. Because counts were too low, some 16 rarely observed V segments, including chromosome 9 orphons, were excluded from the earlier analysis of under 650 of the donors. The 87-base-pair reads could not distinguish some IMGT-functional V segments, including TRBV6-2 and TRBV6-3, so those segments were excluded. Correlated functional status among segregating V segments might be attributable to linkage disequilibrium, but an unknown experimental factor could not be ruled out. A few of the identified cytomegalovirus-associated TCR beta chains were confirmed in vitro to be specific for cytomegalovirus antigens. When HLA alleles, especially DR and DQ, strongly co-occurred, TCR associations were difficult to assign to individual alleles. In a later analysis, HLA-associated TCR beta chains showed more clonal expansion and lower generation probabilities than non-associated chains that were equally common. In the study, about 150 TCR beta chains were listed as associated with cytomegalovirus. According to a later analysis, TCR association rates differed among HLA loci, with DRB1 alleles showing the most associated TCRs and HLA-C alleles showing the fewest.

Spanning cysteine to phenylalanine, the CDR3 consists of 17 amino acids. Of the read, only the CDR3 DNA is kept; its 51 bases are in frame from base 1. As encoded in the germline V gene, CDR1 is ENHRY while CDR2 is SYGVKD. Ends trimmed: V by 3 bases, J by 5 bases; bases unmatched to a gene: 14. The receptor library was made with the immunoSEQ multiplex PCR assay. The multiplex PCR relied on a mix of 60 forward primers for TCR Vbeta segments and 13 reverse primers for TCR Jbeta segments. Amplification of the CDR3 region of rearranged TCR beta genes was performed with a multiplex PCR assay on genomic DNA. On the Illumina HiSeq System, the amplified TCR beta libraries were sequenced as 87-base-pair reads. The paper's data handling went like this. In a later analysis, 80 million or so unique TCR beta chains were counted across the roughly 670 repertoires, and roughly 10 million of these chains were shared by at least two donors. Raw reads were error-corrected and collapsed into unique sequences with a nearest-neighbor algorithm that merged closely related sequences to remove PCR and sequencing errors. To assign V, D and J gene segments, CDR3 sequences were aligned to IMGT reference sequences. For a sequence to be retained, at least a six-nucleotide match to both a V gene segment and a J gene segment was required. Rearrangements were classified as productive when the CDR3 lacked stop codons and remained in frame with V and J, and all other rearrangements were classified as non-productive. CDR3 was defined by IMGT convention, running from the second conserved V-encoded cysteine to the conserved J-encoded phenylalanine. The earlier analysis of roughly 590 of the donors excluded any sequence lacking an unambiguous match to a single V gene segment. In an earlier analysis of about 590 of the donors, a V segment was called functional when productive rearrangements were above 56.7%, and segregating when the standard deviation between donors exceeded 5%. A statistical classification framework was built to diagnose cytomegalovirus status from the catalog of TCR beta chain sequences. In a later analysis, V and J genes were assigned by comparing TCR nucleotide sequences against IMGT/GENE-DB human TR gene sequences. A later analysis assigned CDR3 sequences and most-parsimonious VDJ recombination scenarios with the TCRdist pipeline. In a later analysis, every TCR beta chain was defined by the combination of its CDR3 amino acid sequence and its V-gene family, and reads without a unique V-gene family were dropped. To address suspected cross-contamination and a sequencing artifact, a later analysis removed several hundred highly shared, low-generation-probability nucleotide sequences. For each public chain, a later analysis derived a clonal expansion index from normalized ranks of inferred template counts within each repertoire. Generation probabilities in a later analysis came from a VDJ recombination model fitted to out-of-frame rearrangements, and those results were checked against IGoR. Hypergeometric tests were used in a later analysis to score TCR-TCR, TCR-HLA and TCR-CMV co-occurrence, with a repertoire-size bias correction applied to the TCR pairs. False discovery rates were estimated in a later analysis by permuting HLA or CMV assignments 20 times. In a later analysis, co-occurring TCRs were grouped using DBSCAN, and TCRdist sequence similarity was added for clustering within HLA-allele-positive subsets. Repertoires with fewer than 30,000 or more than 120,000 public chains were left out of co-occurrence clustering, as were about 5 repertoires with anomalous nucleotide sharing. TCRdb provides this immuneACCESS table in a form limited to in-frame rearrangements. Some clones are lacking; in checked studies, under half of them reflect an unresolved V gene, and why the rest are absent is not known. V, J and clone size are those of that table, while D and trimming were read from the DNA. The sample includes about 140,000 clones, with 70% to 85% observed a single time. The ten most abundant clones make up roughly 9.7% of the sample.

The cohort consisted of 600 to 750 healthy bone marrow donors. At the time of sampling, every cohort member was nominally healthy, though immune exposures that went unrecorded were likely present. The donor was CMV seropositive and belonged to the group of about 290 seropositive cohort members. Each donor provided a peripheral blood sample, and peripheral blood mononuclear cells were used for TCR beta sequencing. Genomic DNA was extracted from the blood cell samples with the Qiagen DNeasy Blood Extraction Kit. Points on this clone: Its antigen target is currently unknown. The sample holds no much larger clone one base away, and base qualities are not on file.

The sequence was obtained from a woman in her sixties or seventies in good health and CMV-seropositive. Here the chain combines TRBV10-3 and TRBJ2-5, with 8 middle bases fitting TRBD2. Sequencing used PBMCs. The DNA is TGTGCCATCAGTGATCCCGGGACTAGGGATCCCCTGGAGACCCAGTACTTC. This yields the protein CAISDPGTRDPLETQYF.